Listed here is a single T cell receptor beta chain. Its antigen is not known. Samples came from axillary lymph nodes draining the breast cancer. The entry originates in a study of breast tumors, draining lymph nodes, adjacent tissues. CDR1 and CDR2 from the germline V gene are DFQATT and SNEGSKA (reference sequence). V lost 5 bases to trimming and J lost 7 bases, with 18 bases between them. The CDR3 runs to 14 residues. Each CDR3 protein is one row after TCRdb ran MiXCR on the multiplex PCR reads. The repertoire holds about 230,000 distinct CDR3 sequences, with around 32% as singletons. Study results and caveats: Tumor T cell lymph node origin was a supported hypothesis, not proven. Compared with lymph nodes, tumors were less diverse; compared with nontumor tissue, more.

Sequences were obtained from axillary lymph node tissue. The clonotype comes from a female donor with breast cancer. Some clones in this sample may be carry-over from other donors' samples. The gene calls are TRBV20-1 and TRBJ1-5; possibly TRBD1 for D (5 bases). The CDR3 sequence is CSALGQDYGQPQHF. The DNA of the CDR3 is TGCAGTGCTCTGGGGCAGGACTACGGCCAGCCCCAGCATTTT.